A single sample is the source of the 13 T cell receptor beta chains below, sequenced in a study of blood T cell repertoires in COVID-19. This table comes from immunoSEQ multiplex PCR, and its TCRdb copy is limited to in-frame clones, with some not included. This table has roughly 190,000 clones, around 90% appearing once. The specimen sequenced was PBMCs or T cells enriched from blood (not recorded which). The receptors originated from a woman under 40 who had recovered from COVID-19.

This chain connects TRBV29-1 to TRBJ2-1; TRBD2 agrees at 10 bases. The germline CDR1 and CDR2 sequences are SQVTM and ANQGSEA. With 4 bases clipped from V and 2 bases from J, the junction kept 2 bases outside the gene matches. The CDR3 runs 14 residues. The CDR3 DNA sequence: TGCAGCGTTGCCCTAGCGGGGGCCTACAATGAGCAGTTCTTC. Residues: CSVALAGAYNEQFF.

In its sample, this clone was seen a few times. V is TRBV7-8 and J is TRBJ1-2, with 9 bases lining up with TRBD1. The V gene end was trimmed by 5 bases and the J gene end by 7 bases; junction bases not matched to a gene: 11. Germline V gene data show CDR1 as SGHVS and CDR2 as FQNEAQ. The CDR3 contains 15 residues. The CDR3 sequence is CASSTVTGGRGGYTF. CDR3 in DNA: TGTGCCAGCAGCACCGTAACAGGGGGCCGGGGTGGCTACACCTTC.

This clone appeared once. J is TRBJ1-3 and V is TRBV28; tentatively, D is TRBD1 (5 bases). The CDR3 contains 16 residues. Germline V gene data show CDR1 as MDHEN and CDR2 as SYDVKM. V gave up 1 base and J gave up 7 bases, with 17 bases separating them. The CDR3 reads CASSLFGGVGQNTIYF. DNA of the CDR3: TGTGCCAGCAGTTTATTTGGGGGGGTCGGTCAGAACACCATATATTTT.

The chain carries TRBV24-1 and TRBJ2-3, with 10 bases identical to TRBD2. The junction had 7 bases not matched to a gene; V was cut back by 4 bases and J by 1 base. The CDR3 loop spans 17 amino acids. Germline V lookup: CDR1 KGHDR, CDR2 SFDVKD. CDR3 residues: CATSDSLAGYRTDTQYF. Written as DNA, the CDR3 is TGTGCCACCAGTGACTCACTAGCGGGATACCGCACAGATACGCAGTATTTT.

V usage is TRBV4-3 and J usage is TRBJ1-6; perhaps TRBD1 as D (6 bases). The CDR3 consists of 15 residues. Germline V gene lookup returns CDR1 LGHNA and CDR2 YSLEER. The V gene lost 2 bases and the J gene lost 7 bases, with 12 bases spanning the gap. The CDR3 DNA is TGCGCCAGCAGCCAATCACAGGGAAGAAATTCACCCCTCCACTTT. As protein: CASSQSQGRNSPLHF.

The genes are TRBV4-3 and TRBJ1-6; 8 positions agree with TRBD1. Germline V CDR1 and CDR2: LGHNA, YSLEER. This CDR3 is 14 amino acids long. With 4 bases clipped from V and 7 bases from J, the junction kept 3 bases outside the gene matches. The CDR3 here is CASSRGQGNSPLHF. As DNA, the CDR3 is TGCGCCAGCAGCCGTGGACAGGGCAATTCACCCCTCCACTTT.

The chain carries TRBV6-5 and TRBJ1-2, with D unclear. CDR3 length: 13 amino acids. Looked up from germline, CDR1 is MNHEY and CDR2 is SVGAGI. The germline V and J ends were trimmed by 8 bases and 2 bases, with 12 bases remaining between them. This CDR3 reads CASVLQTNYGYTF. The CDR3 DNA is TGTGCCAGCGTATTACAAACAAACTATGGCTACACCTTC.

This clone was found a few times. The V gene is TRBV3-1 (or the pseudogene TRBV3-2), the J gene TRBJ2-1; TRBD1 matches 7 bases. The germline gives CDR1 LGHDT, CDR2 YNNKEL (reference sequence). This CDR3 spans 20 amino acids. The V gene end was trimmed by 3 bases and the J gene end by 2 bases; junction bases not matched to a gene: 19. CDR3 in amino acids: CASSHAYPEGQLTTYNEQFF. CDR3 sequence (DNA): TGTGCCAGCAGCCACGCATACCCAGAGGGACAGTTAACAACCTACAATGAGCAGTTCTTC.

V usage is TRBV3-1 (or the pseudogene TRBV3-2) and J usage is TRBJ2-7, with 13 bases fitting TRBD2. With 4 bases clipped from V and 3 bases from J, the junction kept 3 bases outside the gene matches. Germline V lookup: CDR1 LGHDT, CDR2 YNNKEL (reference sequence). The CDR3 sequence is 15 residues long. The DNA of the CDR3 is TGTGCCAGCAGCCCCCGACTAGCGGGGGGCTACGAGCAGTACTTC. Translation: CASSPRLAGGYEQYF.

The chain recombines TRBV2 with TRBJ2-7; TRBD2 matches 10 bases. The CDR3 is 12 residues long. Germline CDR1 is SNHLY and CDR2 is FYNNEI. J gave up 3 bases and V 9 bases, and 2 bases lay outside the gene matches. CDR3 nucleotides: TGTGCCAGTGGGACTAGCGTCTACGAGCAGTACTTC. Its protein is CASGTSVYEQYF.

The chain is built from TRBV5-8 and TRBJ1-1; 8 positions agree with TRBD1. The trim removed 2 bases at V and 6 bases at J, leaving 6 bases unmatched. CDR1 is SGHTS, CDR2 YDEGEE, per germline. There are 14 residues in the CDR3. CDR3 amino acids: CASSFRTGRAEAFF. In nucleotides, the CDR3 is TGTGCCAGCAGCTTTCGGACAGGGCGCGCTGAAGCTTTCTTT.

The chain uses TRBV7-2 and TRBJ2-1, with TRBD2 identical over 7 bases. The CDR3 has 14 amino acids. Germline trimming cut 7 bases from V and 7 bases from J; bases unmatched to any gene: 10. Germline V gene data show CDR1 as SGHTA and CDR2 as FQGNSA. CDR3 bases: TGTGCCAGCACCCTACGGGGAGGGAAGAATGAGCAGTTCTTC. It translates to CASTLRGGKNEQFF.

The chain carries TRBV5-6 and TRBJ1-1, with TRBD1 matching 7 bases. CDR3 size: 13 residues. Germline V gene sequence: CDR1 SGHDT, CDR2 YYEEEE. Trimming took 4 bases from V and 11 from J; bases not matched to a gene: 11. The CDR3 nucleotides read TGTGCCAGCAGCCGCCAGACAGGGTCCATGGCTTTCTTT. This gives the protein CASSRQTGSMAFF.